This TCR beta chain appears in the sequencing data of a study of blood T cells in healthy people across ages (dated by TCRdb to about 2015). Regarding the research as a whole: In model experiments, template switching captured roughly one uniquely barcoded TCR beta cDNA molecule for every two T cells. Using deep sequencing normalized with unique cDNA molecular identifiers, the study measured how TCR beta repertoire diversity changes with age. Four age groups were formed from the donors: young (average approximately 15 years), middle-aged (around 37), aged (about 62) and long-lived (more than 75). Donors of different ages were randomly distributed across sequencing lanes to avoid experimental bias. Two additional independent replicas of 1 million unique cDNA reads from the same blood draw were analyzed for two donors (one aged 18 to 30 and one aged 80 or older). Broader findings and caveats from the paper: Compared with the aged group, the long-lived group had more naive CD4+ T cells, fewer expanded clones and increased TCR diversity, suggesting age selection. Total diversity estimates from one million sequenced T cells were considered lower bounds and underestimates. A strong correlation was found between observed TCR beta diversity and the percentage of naive T cells measured by flow cytometry. As age increased, observed TCR beta diversity per million T cells dropped in a roughly linear way, and a significant reduction was already evident by age around 41. Bulk unsorted PBMC profiling prevented conclusive comparison of naive and antigen-experienced compartments. The CMV infection status of donors was not known, potentially confounding age-related changes in expanded clonotypes.

Library preparation employed 5' RACE. The sequencer listed for this sample is Illumina HiSeq 2500. The second PCR ran for roughly 7 to 11 cycles and used a J-beta primer mix along with a sample-barcoded 5' primer. Each TCR beta cDNA molecule received a unique molecular identifier from a template-switch 5' adaptor carrying 12 random nucleotides. At least 2.5 million CDR3-containing paired-end reads were obtained from each sample. All of the RNA was converted into first-strand cDNA using the Mint cDNA synthesis kit, with a TRBC-specific oligonucleotide serving as the primer. Following uracil-DNA glycosylase treatment, a first 18-cycle PCR with universal primers M1SS and BC2_uni_R was performed on all cDNA. The authors processed their data as follows. Normalization of each sample was performed by random selection of 1 million high-quality reads, each carrying a distinct molecular identifier. Reads with shared molecular identifiers were discarded instead of being binned into consensus sequences. CDR3 identification, clonotype clustering and error correction used MiTCR with a Q25 quality threshold and the strictest error-elimination algorithm. A nonparametric unseen species model using Euler transformation provided a lower-bound estimate of total TCR beta diversity. TCRdb reanalyzed the raw reads on its own, using fastp at Q25 for trimming and MiXCR for clone calling, and kept in-frame beta chains. Rows are combined by CDR3 protein, so each entry shows the most common genes and DNA. The V and J calls and clone size are TCRdb's, not the authors'. The sample table shows hundreds of thousands of distinct CDR3 sequences, and around 50% are seen once. The ten largest account for over 15% of the sample.

With regard to this clonotype: There is no known antigen for this receptor. Per-base qualities were not stored, and no clone one base away is much larger.

The roughly 39 donors, aged roughly 6 to 95 years, were systemically healthy Caucasian individuals from Russia. Each donor gave approximately 10 milliliters of peripheral blood, collected into EDTA-treated Vacutainer tubes. Ficoll-Paque density-gradient centrifugation was used to isolate PBMCs, with at least 7 million obtained per sample. Trizol reagent was used to extract total RNA from the PBMCs, yielding at least 5.5 micrograms per sample. Naive CD45RAhigh/CD27high T cell percentages were measured by flow cytometry on a PBMC aliquot from every donor. Relative to germline, V is missing 6 bases and J is missing 8 bases, with 4 bases of the junction outside any gene match. The germline V gene gives CDR1 as KGHSH and CDR2 as LQKENI. Including the terminal cysteine and phenylalanine, the CDR3 comprises 14 residues. Only the CDR3 DNA stays, 42 bases, in frame from base 1.

The source is an elderly man in good health. The chain is made from TRBV18 and TRBJ2-1; the central 13 bases match TRBD2. Input material: blood. The nucleotides are TGTGCCAGCTCTCGGACTAGCGGGAGAGATGAGCAGTTCTTC. Protein translation: CASSRTSGRDEQFF.